The next 15 T cell receptor beta chains were all read from a single sample in a study of T cells in Graves' hyperthyroidism and ophthalmopathy. Template material for amplifying TCR beta CDR3 regions consisted of RNA transcripts. When the TCR CDR3 underwent first-round RT-PCR, the HTBI primer set was used. A single record per CDR3 protein comes from TCRdb applying MiXCR to the multiplex PCR reads. This sample has 50,000 to 55,000 distinct CDR3 sequences; roughly 50% occur once, and the top ten carry roughly a tenth. Material for sequencing was blood. These receptors all come from a woman in her forties or fifties with Graves' ophthalmopathy.

This clonotype was recorded at least ten times. V gene TRBV4-1 combines with J gene TRBJ2-2, with a weak D call TRBD2 (5 bases). V was pared by 1 base and J by 6 bases, with 6 bases between. Germline CDR1 and CDR2: MGHRA and YSYEKL. The length of the CDR3 is 13 residues. CDR3: CASSQVRAGELFF. CDR3 nucleotide sequence: TGCGCCAGCAGCCAAGTGAGGGCCGGGGAGCTGTTTTTT.

This clonotype was picked up one time. A single base separates this from a much larger clone, so it may be a read error. The CDR3 does not close with the conserved phenylalanine or tryptophan, likely indicating a read error. The rearrangement joins TRBV4-2 to TRBJ2-2, with 10 bases matching TRBD1. V shed 7 bases, J shed 3 bases, and the junction held 5 bases outside the gene matches. The V gene's germline CDR1 is LGHNA and CDR2 YNFKEQ. The CDR3 contains 15 residues. CDR3: CASTTGTGDTGELFL. The DNA of the CDR3 is TGTGCCAGCACTACCGGGACAGGGGACACCGGGGAGCTGTTTTTA.

CDR3 in amino acids: CASSSPGSSGGPYNETQYF. CDR3 in DNA: TGTGCCAGCAGCTCCCCGGGCTCTAGCGGGGGGCCCTACAATGAGACCCAGTACTTC. V and J are TRBV7-9 and TRBJ2-5; 11 bases line up with TRBD2. Germline V gene sequence: CDR1 SEHNR, CDR2 FQNEAQ (reference sequence). The CDR3 spans 19 residues. With 4 bases clipped from V and 5 bases from J, the junction kept 18 bases outside the gene matches.

Turning to this clonotype: Its ends do not fully match the called genes, so a read error is possible. The gene calls are TRBV5-1 and TRBJ2-3; D unresolved. CDR1 and CDR2 (germline): SGHRS, YFSETQ. The CDR3 spans 14 residues. CDR3 DNA sequence: TGCACCAGCAGCTTTGGTAGCCGCACAGATGCGCAGTATTTT. As protein: CTSSFGSRTDAQYF.

This clonotype came up once. One end of the junction does not line up with germline, which may come from a read error. The chain joins TRBV20-1 to TRBJ1-5, with D maybe TRBD1 (5 bases). The CDR3 is made up of 13 amino acids. The germline V gene has CDR1 DFQATT and CDR2 SNEGSKA (reference sequence). CDR3 residues: CSVFDSSNQPQQF. CDR3 DNA sequence: TGCAGTGTTTTTGACAGCAGCAATCAGCCCCAGCAGTTT.

This clonotype has at least ten counts. The V and J genes are TRBV5-1 and TRBJ1-2, with a tentative D call TRBD1 (6 bases). The CDR3 runs to 12 residues. CDR1 and CDR2 (germline): SGHRS, YFSETQ. Trimming shortened V by 5 bases and J by 4 bases, and 9 bases separated the two germline ends. DNA for the CDR3: TGCGCCAGCAGGACAGGCGTCTATGGCTACACCTTC. This translates into CASRTGVYGYTF.

The chain recombines TRBV7-9 with TRBJ2-7; TRBD1 agrees at 7 bases. The CDR3 covers 14 residues. V shed 6 bases, J shed 4 bases, and the junction held 9 bases outside the gene matches. Germline V gene lookup returns CDR1 SEHNR and CDR2 FQNEAQ (reference sequence). CDR3 protein: CASRKGATTYEQYF. The CDR3, as DNA: TGTGCCAGCAGGAAGGGGGCGACCACTTACGAGCAGTACTTC.

This sequence joins TRBV29-1 and TRBJ2-7, with 9 bases lining up with TRBD1. Trimming took 5 bases from V and 3 from J; bases not matched to a gene: 5. The CDR3 consists of 13 residues. CDR1 is SQVTM, CDR2 ANQGSEA, per germline. This CDR3 reads CSVKGQGDYEQYF. As DNA, the CDR3 is TGCAGCGTTAAGGGACAGGGCGACTACGAGCAGTACTTC.

The sample holds many counts of this clonotype. CDR3 nucleotide sequence: TGCGCCAGCAGCCAAGTCGCAGGCGGCTACACCTTC. This codes for CASSQVAGGYTF. The chain employs TRBV4-1 and TRBJ1-2; D gene unclear. The CDR3 spans 12 residues. Germline-derived CDR1 and CDR2 are MGHRA and YSYEKL. The V and J ends lost 1 base and 8 bases respectively, with 8 bases between them.

The chain couples TRBV20-1 to TRBJ2-3; a possible D gene is TRBD2 (5 bases). Germline V gene data show CDR1 as DFQATT and CDR2 as SNEGSKA (reference sequence). V lost 6 bases to trimming and J lost 0 bases, with 7 bases between them. The CDR3 sequence is 12 residues long. Here the CDR3 DNA reads TGCAGTGCCCGAGGGAGCACAGATACGCAGTATTTT. Its translation: CSARGSTDTQYF.

The V and J genes are TRBV6-6 and TRBJ2-5; D might be TRBD1 or TRBD2, each matching 5 bases. Looked up from germline, CDR1 is MNHNY and CDR2 is SVGAGI (reference sequence). V was trimmed by 4 bases and J by 5 bases, leaving 20 bases between them. This CDR3 comprises 16 residues. CDR3: CASSSVGARGAETQYF. The CDR3 nucleotides read TGTGCCAGCAGTTCCGTCGGGGCCCGAGGGGCTGAGACCCAGTACTTC.

The count of this clonotype is one. A single base separates this from a much larger clone, so it may be a read error. This chain connects TRBV4-1 to TRBJ2-1, with 13 bases lining up with TRBD2. Per germline, CDR1 MGHRA and CDR2 YSYEKL. The CDR3 consists of 15 residues. CDR3 amino acids: CASSPRTSGRGEQSF. The DNA for the CDR3 is TGCGCCAGCAGCCCGAGGACTAGCGGGAGAGGTGAGCAGTCCTTC.

In its sample, this clonotype was seen many times. A read error may produce the germline difference seen at one junction end. The chain has TRBV15 and TRBJ2-1; D is ambiguous. CDR3 length equals 15 residues. Germline loops: CDR1 LNHNV, CDR2 YYDKDF (reference sequence). The CDR3 loop is CATSLRVAPFELSAF. The CDR3 nucleotides read TGTGCCACCAGCCTCCGGGTAGCCCCCTTTGAACTTTCTGCGTTC.

This clonotype was recorded once. The rearrangement links TRBV15 to TRBJ1-2; D ambiguous. CDR1 LNHNV and CDR2 YYDKDF come from the germline V gene (reference sequence). The CDR3 runs to 17 residues. V gave up 2 bases and J gave up 4 bases, with 20 bases separating them. DNA of the CDR3: TGTGCCACCAGCAGATATGGACCGATAACTACTACCTATGGCTACACCTTC. It codes for CATSRYGPITTTYGYTF.

This clonotype was observed at least ten times. The chain is built from TRBV2 and TRBJ2-7; 10 bases line up with TRBD1. V lost 0 bases, J lost 3 bases, and 5 bases stayed unmatched. CDR3 length equals 16 residues. Germline values: CDR1 SNHLY, CDR2 FYNNEI. CDR3 residues: CASSEALRTGGYEQYF. In DNA, the CDR3 is TGTGCCAGCAGTGAAGCCCTCCGGACAGGGGGCTACGAGCAGTACTTC.